The T cell receptor (beta chain) under discussion was sequenced for a study of CXCR3-negative and CXCR3-positive naive CD8 T cells. UMI-labeled TRB cDNA libraries were prepared by 5' RACE. TCRdb re-called the 5' RACE reads; every CDR3 protein appears as one record, without DNA. In total, the table holds fewer than 95,000 distinct CDR3 sequences. About this clonotype: The antigen remains undetermined.

Naive CD8+ T cells were CD45RO-CCR7+CD27+CD95-. Study outcomes and limitations: CXCR3-negative naive cells had less hydrophobic TRB CDR3s than did CXCR3-positive naive cells. Both naive subsets showed comparably high diversity, and memory CD8+ cells showed much lower diversity.

The germline gives CDR1 SGHTA, CDR2 FQGNSA. This CDR3 is 12 amino acids long. The material sequenced was naive CXCR3- CD8+ T cells from blood. Subset here: CD45RO-CCR7+CD27+CD95- naive CD8+ T cells lacking CXCR3 (TNR3-). V gene TRBV7-2 combines with J gene TRBJ2-1; there is no DNA to check the TCRdb D call of TRBD2. The receptor's source is a human donor in good health. Some clones in this sample may be carry-over from other donors' samples. CDR3: CASRDLNNEQFF.